Sequencing of this TCR beta chain was carried out in a study of T cell changes during pregnancy in multiple sclerosis. The CDR3 sequence is 19 residues long. Clones were sequenced by immunoSEQ multiplex PCR, and TCRdb holds only the in-frame ones, with some missing. The sample has about 40,000 clones, about 92% seen once. The chain couples TRBV21-1 to TRBJ1-1; the table's D gene call, TRBD1, was not cross checked with the DNA. TRBV21-1 is noted as a pseudogene. The specimen comprised CD8+ T cells from peripheral blood mononuclear cells, sampled in the third trimester of pregnancy. This receptor was taken from a female donor with multiple sclerosis, enrolled in a pregnancy study. In nucleotides, the CDR3 is TGTGCCAGCAGCAAAGAGAATCGGTCGACCGAACTTAGGGGTACTGAAGCTTTCTTT. Translating gives CASSKENRSTELRGTEAFF.